This entry is about one T cell receptor beta chain. Its antigen is currently unknown. The data were taken from a study of OX40 agonist ivuxolimab in advanced cancers. The table came from immunoSEQ multiplex PCR; TCRdb's copy has only in-frame clones and leaves some out. The sample includes roughly 80,000 clones, over 75% seen only once; the top ten take over 0.35%. The study, taken as a whole, reports: Near-lowest levels of clonal expansion characterized partial responders at 0.1-3.0 mg/kg. In general, CD8+ T cells held more expanded clones than CD4+ did, on average.

Sampled blood was obtained at baseline, cycle 4 day 1, and cycle 7 day 1. The material sequenced was CD4+ or CD8+ T cells sorted from blood, taken in a trial of the OX40 agonist ivuxolimab. This TCR came from an adult with an advanced solid tumor such as melanoma, head and neck, liver or kidney cancer.

For the CDR3, the DNA is TGTGCCAGCAGCGAAATGGGGGCTGAAAAACTGTTTTTT. It translates to CASSEMGAEKLFF. The V and J genes are TRBV2 and TRBJ1-4; TRBD1 is a possible D gene (6 bases). This CDR3 has 13 amino acids. Trimming took 6 bases from V and 7 from J, leaving 12 bases between them. The V gene's germline CDR1 is SNHLY and CDR2 FYNNEI.